The 5 T cell receptor beta chains presented below share a single source sample, sequenced in a study of blood T cell repertoires in COVID-19 (dated by TCRdb to 2020 to 2021). Preparation of the library involved the immunoSEQ multiplex PCR assay. In TCRdb, the immuneACCESS table is reduced to in-frame sequences with V and J assigned. These tables do not hold every clone; where another copy was compared, an unresolved V gene accounts for under half, and the others remain unexplained. The sample has about 50,000 clones on record, roughly nine tenths of them singletons. The top ten clones comprise 5.5% to 8% of the sample. Sequencing was carried out using peripheral blood. The receptor set was obtained from a man aged 40-55 years with acute or convalescent COVID-19.

This clone has just one count. This chain connects TRBV7-3 to TRBJ1-5; TRBD1 agrees at 9 bases. V lost 6 bases and J lost 3; bases outside the gene matches: 6. Per germline, CDR1 SGHTA and CDR2 FQGTGA. The CDR3 runs to 15 residues. This CDR3 is CASSPDRGYNQPQHF. In DNA, the CDR3 is TGTGCCAGCAGTCCCGACAGGGGGTACAATCAGCCCCAGCATTTT.

This clone has more than one count but fewer than ten. The chain combines TRBV5-1 with TRBJ1-6; 7 bases are a match to TRBD1. V was pared by 4 bases and J by 12 bases, with 10 bases of the junction left unmatched. CDR1 is SGHRS, CDR2 YFSETQ, per germline. The CDR3 contains 14 residues. DNA for the CDR3: TGCGCCAGCAGCATGGGACAGCCCAGGGTACCCCTCCACTTT. Its translation: CASSMGQPRVPLHF.

V gene TRBV24-1 combines with J gene TRBJ1-5, with TRBD1 as a possible D gene (5 bases). The CDR3 is 16 amino acids. Germline V gene data show CDR1 as KGHDR and CDR2 as SFDVKD. Trimming shortened V by 2 bases and J by 7 bases, and 17 bases separated the two germline ends. The chain's CDR3 is CATSDSAPGGGQPQHF. The CDR3 DNA follows: TGTGCCACCAGTGATTCAGCTCCTGGGGGAGGCCAGCCCCAGCATTTT.

This chain joins TRBV2 and TRBJ2-3, with TRBD2 matching 11 bases. This CDR3 has 17 residues. Germline V CDR1 and CDR2: SNHLY, FYNNEI. V shed 6 bases and J 1 base; nucleotides not matched to a gene: 9. CDR3 DNA sequence: TGTGCCAGCAGGCGCCCAGTACTAGCGGGAGGCACAGATACGCAGTATTTT. This translates into CASRRPVLAGGTDTQYF.

This chain connects TRBV6-5 to TRBJ1-3; no firm D call. V lost 10 bases and J lost 5, with 18 bases in between. The CDR3 totals 14 residues. Germline loops: CDR1 MNHEY, CDR2 SVGAGI. CDR3: CATAGGSGRNTIYF. CDR3 DNA: TGTGCCACCGCAGGAGGGTCCGGGAGAAACACCATATATTTT.